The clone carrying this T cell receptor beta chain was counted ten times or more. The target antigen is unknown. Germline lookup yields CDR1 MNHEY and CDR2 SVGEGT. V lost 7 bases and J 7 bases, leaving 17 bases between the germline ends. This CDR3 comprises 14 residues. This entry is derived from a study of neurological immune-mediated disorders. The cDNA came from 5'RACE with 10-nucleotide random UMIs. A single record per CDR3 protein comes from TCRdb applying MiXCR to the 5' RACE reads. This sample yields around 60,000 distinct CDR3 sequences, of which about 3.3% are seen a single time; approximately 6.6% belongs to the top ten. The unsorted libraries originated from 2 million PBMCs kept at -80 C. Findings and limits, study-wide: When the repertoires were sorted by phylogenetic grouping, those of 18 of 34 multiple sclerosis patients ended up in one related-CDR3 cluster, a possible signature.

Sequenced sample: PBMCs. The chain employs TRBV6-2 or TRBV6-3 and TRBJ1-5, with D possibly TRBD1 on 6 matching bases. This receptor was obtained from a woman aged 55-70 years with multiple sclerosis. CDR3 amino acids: CASTEGGAGQPQHF. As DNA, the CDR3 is TGTGCCAGCACTGAGGGGGGGGCAGGGCAGCCCCAGCATTTT.